This T cell receptor beta chain originates from a study of T cell repertoires in cytomegalovirus infection (dated by TCRdb to the late 2010s). About the full investigation: The peptide stimulations were aimed at well-studied HLA-B-restricted epitopes as well as recently identified HLA-C-restricted CMV epitopes, whose presentation resists viral immunomodulation. Donor HLA type was relevant to the analysis, as public TCR beta signatures indicated carriage of CMV infection together with the matching HLA type.

On this clonotype: What this receptor recognizes is not known. No base qualities exist here, and no much larger clone lies one base off it.

The sample's treatment or condition label, decoded: in vitro stimulation with specific CMV peptide epitopes to enrich CMV-specific T cells. From the cysteine up to the phenylalanine, the CDR3 has a length of 14 residues. CDR3 DNA only is kept here, 42 bases in frame from base 1. V loses 7 bases of germline sequence and J loses 3 bases, and the interval between the two ends is 13 bases. Overall study results and their limits: In both this cohort and an independent cohort of over 350 donors, the cumulative frequency of public TCR beta family members distinguished carriers of CMV infection plus the relevant HLA type. The ex vivo response was dominated by HLA-C-restricted CMV-specific TCR beta clonotypes, and the single most frequent clonotype in two of eight donors was supplied by these HLA-C-restricted clonotypes.

The instrument was an Illumina HiSeq 1500. The raw public reads went through TCRdb reprocessing: fastp at Q25, MiXCR clone calling, in-frame beta chains kept. CDR3 protein sequences are deduplicated, and each keeps its most common genes and DNA. The sample has 900,000 to 950,000 distinct CDR3 sequences on record, around 31% of them singletons. Together, the top ten hold over 13% of the sample. The chain is encoded by TRBV12-3 or TRBV12-4 joined to TRBJ1-5; a tentative D call is TRBD1 (6 bases match). Material: cultured CD8+ T cells from PBMCs, obtained from culture after CMV antigen stimulation. The clonotype comes from a human donor in good health (CMV status not recorded). Some clones in this sample may be carry-over from other donors' samples. The CDR3 corresponds to CASNLDSLNQPQHF. Here is the DNA: TGTGCCAGCAACTTGGACAGCCTCAATCAGCCCCAGCATTTT.